Listed below are T cell receptor beta chains from one sample, sequenced in a study of neurological immune-mediated disorders. One entry per CDR3 protein, called by TCRdb with MiXCR from the 5' RACE reads. The data contain tens of thousands of distinct CDR3 sequences, approximately 11% of them seen just once; the ten biggest clones take up 6.6%. Specimen: PBMCs. Receptors were obtained from a male donor with HTLV-1-associated myelopathy (HAM/TSP). CDR3s include the opening cysteine and the closing phenylalanine or tryptophan. The D gene is left open where the match is weak. Clone sizes are given selectively: once, few, many, or a class where the clone is expanded.

J,size,V,D,DNA,CDR3
TRBJ2-2,many,TRBV7-2,-,TGTGCCAGCAGCTTAGCGCGCCGGACCGGGGAGCTGTTTTTT,CASSLARRTGELFF
TRBJ1-2,-,TRBV2,-,TGTGCCAGCAGTGCGGAGGGGAACTATGGCTACACCTTC,CASSAEGNYGYTF
TRBJ1-5,many,TRBV18,TRBD1,TGTGCCAGCTCTCCGGGACAGGGCTCCCAGCCCCAGCATTTT,CASSPGQGSQPQHF
TRBJ2-7,many,TRBV4-3,-,TGCGCCAGCAGCCAGAACCCGGGGGTGTACGAGCAGTACTTC,CASSQNPGVYEQYF
TRBJ2-1,many,TRBV29-1,-,TGCAGCGCAGGAGCTCTAAATAACAATGAGCAGTTCTTC,CSAGALNNNEQFF
TRBJ2-7,many,TRBV7-2,-,TGTGCCAGCAGCTTCGGGCAGGGCTCCTACGAGCAGTACTTC,CASSFGQGSYEQYF
TRBJ2-3,many,TRBV5-1,TRBD2,TGCGCCAGCAGTTCTAGCGGTACTACCACAGATACGCAGTATTTT,CASSSSGTTTDTQYF
TRBJ2-3,many,TRBV7-8,-,TGTGCCAGCAGGCGTACTAGCACAGATACGCAGTATTTT,CASRRTSTDTQYF
TRBJ2-1,many,TRBV7-6,-,TGTGCCAGCAGCCCAACTAGCTCTGGCTACAATGAGCAGTTCTTC,CASSPTSSGYNEQFF
TRBJ1-4,many,TRBV20-1,TRBD1,TGCAGTGCTAGCGCAGGGGGCTTTGAAAAACTGTTTTTT,CSASAGGFEKLFF
TRBJ1-1,many,TRBV9,-,TGTGCCAGCAGCGCCGGACAGCTCATTCACACTGAAGCTTTCTTT,CASSAGQLIHTEAFF
TRBJ2-7,many,TRBV7-8,TRBD2,TGTGCCAGCAGCTTAGGTTCTCCTAGCGGGGGGTTTGAACAGTACTTC,CASSLGSPSGGFEQYF
TRBJ2-5,few,TRBV5-1,-,TGCGCCAGCAGCTTGGCCGGGGGAGTGGAGACCCAGTACTTC,CASSLAGGVETQYF
TRBJ2-2,many,TRBV5-1,-,TGCGCCAGCAGCTTGGTGGGCAGCACGAACACCGGGGAGCTGTTTTTT,CASSLVGSTNTGELFF
TRBJ2-3,many,TRBV2,-,TGTGCCAGCAGCGAGGTGACTAGAGGAGATACGCAGTATTTT,CASSEVTRGDTQYF
TRBJ2-3,-,TRBV12-3/TRBV12-4,-,TGTGCCAGCAGCTTGACTGGCCCCACCACAGATACGCAGTATTTT,CASSLTGPTTDTQYF
TRBJ1-2,many,TRBV12-3/TRBV12-4,-,TGTGCCAGCAGTTTAGGGGGGGCCCGAGGCTACACCTTC,CASSLGGARGYTF
TRBJ2-3,many,TRBV3-1,TRBD2,TGTGCCAGCAGCCAAACCCCGACTAGCAAAAGCACAGATACGCAGTATTTT,CASSQTPTSKSTDTQYF
TRBJ2-3,-,TRBV7-2,-,TGTGCCAGCAGCTTATGGGTAGACTTCCTATATACGCAGTATTTT,CASSLWVDFLYTQYF
TRBJ1-2,many,TRBV28,TRBD1,TGTGCCAGCAGTTCACCCGCCACTAGGGGGCAGGGGTATGGCTACACCTTC,CASSSPATRGQGYGYTF
TRBJ2-1,many,TRBV18,-,TGTGCCAGCTCACCCAACGGGGGATCCTACAATGAGCAGTTCTTC,CASSPNGGSYNEQFF
TRBJ2-1,many,TRBV20-1,-,TGCAGTGCAAGACTAGTTGGGTCCTACAATGAGCAGTTCTTC,CSARLVGSYNEQFF
TRBJ2-3,many,TRBV20-1,-,TGCAGTGCCCCCCGCGGAGATACGCAGTATTTT,CSAPRGDTQYF
TRBJ1-5,-,TRBV5-1,TRBD1,TGCGCCAGCAGCACCGGACAGGTGAGTGAGCCCCAGCATTTT,CASSTGQVSEPQHF
TRBJ1-1,-,TRBV5-1,TRBD1,TGCGCCAGCAGCCCCGGGACAGGGGATAACACTGAAGCTTTCTTT,CASSPGTGDNTEAFF
TRBJ2-7,many,TRBV20-1,-,TGCAGTGCCCCCCGCGGTCCCTACGAGCAGTACTTC,CSAPRGPYEQYF
TRBJ2-5,-,TRBV5-1,-,TGCGCCAGCAGCTTGGTGGAAGAAGAGACCCAGTACTTC,CASSLVEEETQYF
TRBJ2-5,many,TRBV3-1,TRBD2,TGTGCCAGCAGCCCCGGCCCTGCGGGGGGGCGAGGAGAGACCCAGTACTTC,CASSPGPAGGRGETQYF
TRBJ2-1,many,TRBV7-9,-,TGTGCCAGCAGCCCCCCCCGGGGGGCATCCTACAATGAGCAGTTCTTC,CASSPPRGASYNEQFF
TRBJ2-6,many,TRBV5-1,-,TGCGCCAGCAGCTTTGGACAAGAACTGTCTGGGGCCAACGTCCTGACTTTC,CASSFGQELSGANVLTF
TRBJ2-1,many,TRBV14,-,TGTGCCAGCAGCCAAGGACAATCCTCCTACAATGAGCAGTTCTTC,CASSQGQSSYNEQFF
TRBJ2-7,many,TRBV20-1,-,TGCAGTGTCCGGGACGAGGCGTCCTACGAGCAGTACTTC,CSVRDEASYEQYF
TRBJ1-1,-,TRBV5-1,-,TGCGCCAGCAGGTTGGACAGACTGAACACTGAAGCTTTCTTT,CASRLDRLNTEAFF
TRBJ2-2,many,TRBV12-3/TRBV12-4,TRBD1,TGTGCCAGCAGTCCAACTAGACCGGGACAGGCGTTGACCGGGGAGCTGTTTTTT,CASSPTRPGQALTGELFF
TRBJ2-7,-,TRBV5-1,TRBD1,TGCGCCAGCTCCACCGGGACAGAATACTACGCGCAGTACTTC,CASSTGTEYYAQYF
TRBJ2-1,many,TRBV4-3,TRBD2,TGCGCCAGCAGCCAAACGGGGGGGGCATACAATGAGCAGTTCTTC,CASSQTGGAYNEQFF
TRBJ2-7,many,TRBV11-2,-,TGTGCCAGCAGCCCATGGGGAGCGCGGAACACCTACGAGCAGTACTTC,CASSPWGARNTYEQYF
TRBJ2-2,many,TRBV3-1,-,TGTGCCAGCAGCCGGGTCCGGGTGGACGCGAACACCGGGGAGCTGTTTTTT,CASSRVRVDANTGELFF
TRBJ1-1,many,TRBV7-8,-,TGTGCCAGCAGTTGGGACCCGAACACTGAAGCTTTCTTT,CASSWDPNTEAFF
TRBJ2-3,many,TRBV5-6,TRBD2,TGTGCCAGCAGCTTAGGGACTAGCGGGGGGGCCAGTACGCAGTATTTT,CASSLGTSGGASTQYF
TRBJ1-1,many,TRBV7-3,-,TGTGCCAGCAACACGGACCCGAGTAGGACTGAAGCTTTCTTT,CASNTDPSRTEAFF